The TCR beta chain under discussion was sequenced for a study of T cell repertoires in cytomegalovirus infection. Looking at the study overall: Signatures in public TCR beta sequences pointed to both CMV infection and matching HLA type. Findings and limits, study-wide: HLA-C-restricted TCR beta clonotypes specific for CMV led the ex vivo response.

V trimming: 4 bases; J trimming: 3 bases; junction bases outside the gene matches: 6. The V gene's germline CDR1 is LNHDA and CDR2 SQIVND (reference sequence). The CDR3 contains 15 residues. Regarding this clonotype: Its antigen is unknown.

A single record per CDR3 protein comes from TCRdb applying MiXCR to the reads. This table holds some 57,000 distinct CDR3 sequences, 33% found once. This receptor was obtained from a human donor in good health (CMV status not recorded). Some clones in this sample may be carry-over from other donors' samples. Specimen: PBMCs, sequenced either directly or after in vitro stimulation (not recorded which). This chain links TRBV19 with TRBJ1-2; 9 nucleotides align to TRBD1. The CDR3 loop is CASSRYTGGYYGYTF. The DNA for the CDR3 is TGTGCCAGTAGTAGATATACAGGGGGCTACTATGGCTACACCTTC.